The source of this T cell receptor (beta chain) is a study of regulatory T cells in long-lasting Graves disease. Study outcomes and limitations: It was peripheral blood alone, not thyroid tissue, that was studied.

This sample's time point: newly diagnosed GD, antithyroid drugs for less than 3 months. After RNA was extracted from PBMCs, the TCR library was made from it. For TCR beta, libraries came from iRepertoire HTBI primers and Arm-PCR of CDR3 regions. A single record per CDR3 protein comes from TCRdb applying MiXCR to the multiplex PCR reads. This repertoire shows 530,000 or so distinct CDR3 sequences, 15% to 20% found once; its top ten account for around 12%. Germline lookup yields CDR1 MNHEY and CDR2 SVGEGT. The V segment lost 8 bases and the J segment 2 bases; nucleotides outside the gene matches: 6. The CDR3 loop spans 14 amino acids. In the case of this clonotype: Its antigen is not identified.

These same data were also listed under a study on T cells in Graves' hyperthyroidism and ophthalmopathy. As that study records: During a first-round RT-PCR of the TCR CDR3, the HTBI primer set was used. Stable hyperthyroidism was separated from ophthalmopathy by a model based on 13 V-J features.

This sample comprised peripheral blood mononuclear cells (PBMCs), obtained at new diagnosis, from a patient treated with antithyroid drugs. The rearrangement joins TRBV6-2 or TRBV6-3 to TRBJ2-7; 10 positions match TRBD1. This sequence was found in a man aged 18 to 29 with Graves disease. The CDR3 DNA reads as TGTGCCAGCCTAATTGACAGGGGGCCCTACGAGCAGTACTTC. Its protein product is CASLIDRGPYEQYF.